This T cell receptor (beta chain) emerged from a study of T cells in Graves' hyperthyroidism and ophthalmopathy. Authors of the study amplified TCR beta CDR3 regions from RNA transcripts. HTBI primers were the set used in a first-round RT-PCR of the TCR CDR3. TCRdb analysed the multiplex PCR reads with MiXCR anew, one entry per CDR3 protein. Among 350,000 to 400,000 distinct CDR3 sequences listed, approximately 14% were seen once. V dropped 9 bases and J dropped 1 base, with 13 bases sitting between them. Germline assignment: CDR1 SEHNR and CDR2 FQNEAQ (reference sequence). This CDR3 comprises 13 residues.

Input material: blood. V usage is TRBV7-9 and J usage is TRBJ2-7; a possible D gene is TRBD1 (5 bases). The receptor was derived from a woman aged 60-75 years with Graves' hyperthyroidism. The CDR3 DNA is TGTGCCAGGCGAGACAGTTGGTCCTACGAGCAGTACTTC. Translation gives CARRDSWSYEQYF.